These 27 T cell receptor beta chains originate from one sample sequenced in a study of molecular identifiers for immune sequencing clone quantification. Each CDR3 protein is one row after TCRdb ran MiXCR on the PCR reads. The sample records 600,000 to 650,000 distinct CDR3 sequences, about 20% being singletons. The sequenced sample consisted of naive CD8+ T cells from blood, with Jurkat cell RNA spiked in. Noted subset: FACS-sorted CD8+CD4-CCR7+CD45RA+ naive T cells. These receptors were obtained from a human donor in good health. Some libraries in this study had Jurkat cell RNA spiked in.

This chain joins TRBV7-9 and TRBJ1-6, with TRBD1 identical over 9 bases. Germline CDR1 reads SEHNR; CDR2 reads FQNEAQ (reference sequence). V gave up 1 base and J gave up 5 bases; unmatched junction bases: 6. The CDR3 loop spans 17 amino acids. The CDR3 region is CASSLGSGTGHNSPLHF. The CDR3 bases are TGTGCCAGCAGCTTAGGATCAGGGACAGGGCATAATTCACCCCTCCACTTT.

This clonotype was counted many times. The V and J genes are TRBV24-1 and TRBJ1-5; no clear D gene. Germline V lookup: CDR1 KGHDR, CDR2 SFDVKD. The CDR3 length is 14 residues. V was trimmed by 3 bases and J by 8 bases, leaving 13 bases between them. In DNA, the CDR3 is TGTGCCACCAGTGATGGCGGAGCGTCGGAGCCCCAGCATTTT. Protein sequence: CATSDGGASEPQHF.

This clonotype was seen ten or more times. V usage is TRBV7-8 and J usage is TRBJ2-4; D may match TRBD1 or TRBD2 (5 bases each). From germline, CDR1 is SGHVS and CDR2 FQNEAQ. The CDR3 runs 16 residues. V was trimmed by 2 bases and J by 8 bases, leaving 19 bases between them. The CDR3 loop reads CASSLIGGRVEDIQYF. CDR3 sequence (DNA): TGTGCCAGCAGCTTAATTGGGGGTCGGGTAGAGGACATTCAGTACTTC. Full variable domain (remainder filled in from reference TRBV7-8 and TRBJ2-4): GAGVSQSPRYKVAKRGQDVALRCDPISGHVSLFWYQQALGQGPEFLTYFQNEAQLDKSGLPSDRFFAERPEGSVSTLKIQRTQQEDSAVYLCASSLIGGRVEDIQYFGAGTRLSVL.

This clonotype was detected a few times. The chain combines TRBV27 with TRBJ2-7; 7 bases are a match to TRBD1. The CDR3 is 15 residues long. With 0 bases clipped from V and 7 bases from J, the junction kept 9 bases outside the gene matches. Germline CDR1 MNHEY, CDR2 SMNVEV (reference sequence). The CDR3 DNA is TGTGCCAGCAGTTTATCAGGGACAGCCCTCTGGGAGCAGTACTTC. Protein: CASSLSGTALWEQYF.

This clonotype was detected only a few times. This sequence may be a read error, since a much larger clone differs from it by one base. DNA for the CDR3: TGTGCCAGCAGTGAAGGCCGGTCCCCCGTCTACGTGCAGTACTTC. It specifies CASSEGRSPVYVQYF. V gene TRBV6-1 combines with J gene TRBJ2-7; the D is unclear. The CDR3 is 15 amino acids. The germline V gene encodes CDR1 MNHNS and CDR2 SASEGT.

This clonotype was seen only a few times. Here the CDR3 DNA reads TGCGCCAGCAGCCCCCTAGACCAGACCCTTTACACTGAAGCTTTCTTT. Amino acids: CASSPLDQTLYTEAFF. The chain recombines TRBV5-1 with TRBJ1-1; D not certain. The CDR3 contains 16 residues. V was clipped by 4 bases and J by 3 bases, with 19 bases between them. Per germline, CDR1 SGHRS and CDR2 YFSETQ.

This clonotype was observed a handful of times. The CDR3 DNA is TGTGCCAGCAGCCCATGGGACCTCACAGATACGCAGTATTTT. Translated: CASSPWDLTDTQYF. The chain recombines TRBV5-6 with TRBJ2-3, with D possibly being TRBD1 or TRBD2 (5 bases each). CDR1 and CDR2 from the germline V gene are SGHDT and YYEEEE. The CDR3 sequence is 14 residues long. Trimming removed 4 bases at V and 2 bases at J, with 11 bases between.

The CDR3 loop is CASSDKWGALNEQFF. The DNA for the CDR3 is TGTGCCAGCAGTGACAAATGGGGCGCCCTGAATGAGCAGTTCTTC. The chain is built from TRBV6-4 and TRBJ2-1; weak D call: TRBD1 (5 bases). This CDR3 contains 15 residues. Per germline, CDR1 MRHNA and CDR2 SNTAGT. Trimming stripped 2 bases from V and 7 bases from J, with 15 bases between.

This clonotype was detected only a few times. The chain carries TRBV12-3 or TRBV12-4 and TRBJ1-5; D is ambiguous. V was clipped by 4 bases and J by 4 bases, with 11 bases between them. CDR3 length: 14 amino acids. This chain's CDR3 is CASSSWGLNQPQHF. In DNA form, the CDR3 reads TGTGCCAGCAGTTCATGGGGATTGAATCAGCCCCAGCATTTT.

This clonotype was counted a few times. A read error may explain this, as a much larger clone is one base away. V gene TRBV5-1 combines with J gene TRBJ2-3; 13 bases fit TRBD2. Germline V gene lookup returns CDR1 SGHRS and CDR2 YFSETQ. The length of the CDR3 is 16 residues. With 7 bases clipped from V and 6 bases from J, the junction kept 11 bases outside the gene matches. CDR3 DNA: TGCGCCAGCGGGTCGACTAGCGGGAGGCAAGGGGATACGCAGTATTTT. As protein: CASGSTSGRQGDTQYF.

This clonotype was observed many times. The chain combines TRBV19 with TRBJ2-3; tentative D call: TRBD2 (5 bases). This CDR3 is built from 15 residues. Trimming took off 0 bases at V and 0 bases at J, with 7 bases between the two ends. From germline, CDR1 is LNHDA and CDR2 SQIVND (reference sequence). CDR3 bases: TGTGCCAGTAGTATAGATCCTAGCAGCACAGATACGCAGTATTTT. Amino acids: CASSIDPSSTDTQYF. Together with reference TRBV19 and TRBJ2-3, the CDR3 gives the full variable domain: DGGITQSPKYLFRKEGQNVTLSCEQNLNHDAMYWYRQDPGQGLRLIYYSQIVNDFQKGDIAEGYSVSREKKESFPLTVTSAQKNPTAFYLCASSIDPSSTDTQYFGPGTRLTVL.

This clonotype was found many times. The rearrangement uses TRBV29-1 and TRBJ2-4; 10 bases map to TRBD2. With 3 bases clipped from V and 2 bases from J, the junction kept 7 bases outside the gene matches. This CDR3 has 16 residues. Germline values: CDR1 SQVTM, CDR2 ANQGSEA. The CDR3 sequence: CSVEGLATESKNIQYF. Here the CDR3 DNA reads TGCAGCGTTGAGGGACTAGCGACCGAATCCAAAAACATTCAGTACTTC. The whole variable domain, filled in from reference TRBV29-1 and TRBJ2-4, reads SAVISQKPSRDICQRGTSLTIQCQVDSQVTMMFWYRQQPGQSLTLIATANQGSEATYESGFVIDKFPISRPNLTFSTLTVSNMSPEDSSIYLCSVEGLATESKNIQYFGAGTRLSVL.

This clonotype was picked up many times. As DNA, the CDR3 is TGTGCCAGCAGTTACGGGGCGGGGGGGACCTACGAGCAGTACTTC. Amino acid sequence: CASSYGAGGTYEQYF. The V gene is TRBV6-5, the J gene TRBJ2-7; 9 positions agree with TRBD2. The CDR3 length is 15 residues. The V and J ends lost 2 bases and 2 bases, in that order; junction bases with no gene match: 4. Germline V gene sequence: CDR1 MNHEY, CDR2 SVGAGI.

There are many counts of this clonotype. V usage is TRBV21-1 and J usage is TRBJ2-5; the D call of TRBD2 is as the table states it, not checked on the DNA. TRBV21-1 is given as a pseudogene. This CDR3 comprises 14 residues. The CDR3: CARFPAAGRETQYF. CDR3 DNA: TGTGCCAGATTCCCCGCGGCGGGGAGAGAGACCCAGTACTTC.

This clonotype has just a few counts. The chain recombines TRBV4-3 with TRBJ1-2; 7 bases are shared with TRBD1. CDR1 LGHNA and CDR2 YSLEER come from the germline V gene. The CDR3 totals 16 residues. The V segment lost 0 bases and the J segment 4 bases; nucleotides outside the gene matches: 8. As DNA, the CDR3 is TGCGCCAGCAGCCAAGATTACGACAGGGAAATCTATGGCTACACCTTC. It codes for CASSQDYDREIYGYTF.

Many counts were recorded for this clonotype. This chain links TRBV2 with TRBJ1-4, with D possibly TRBD1 on 6 matching bases. Trimming pared 5 bases from V and 0 bases from J, leaving 10 bases between. CDR1 and CDR2 from the germline V gene are SNHLY and FYNNEI. This CDR3 region has 15 residues. The CDR3 nucleotides are TGTGCCAGCAGTCGGGGGCGGGCAACTAATGAAAAACTGTTTTTT. Translated: CASSRGRATNEKLFF.

A remark on this clonotype: This may come from a read error, since a much larger clone is one base off. J is TRBJ2-5 and V is TRBV7-6, with a weak D call TRBD1 (5 bases). The CDR3 extends over 16 amino acids. V was cut by 1 base and J by 6 bases, with 18 bases left in between. Germline lookup yields CDR1 SGHVS and CDR2 FNYEAQ. The CDR3 DNA sequence: TGTGCCAGCAGCTTAGGTGGGGCTTGGGGTCAAAAGACCCAGTACTTC. Translated: CASSLGGAWGQKTQYF. Complete variable domain (other parts from reference TRBV7-6 and TRBJ2-5): GAGVSQSPRYKVTKRGQDVALRCDPISGHVSLYWYRQALGQGPEFLTYFNYEAQQDKSGLPNDRFSAERPEGSISTLTIQRTEQRDSAMYRCASSLGGAWGQKTQYFGPGTRLLVL.

This sequence joins TRBV7-2 and TRBJ2-3, with 7 bases that match TRBD2. Trimming at V came to 1 base and at J to 4 bases, leaving 5 bases not matched to a gene. Germline V gene sequence: CDR1 SGHTA, CDR2 FQGNSA. The CDR3 consists of 15 residues. The CDR3 sequence is CASSLVTAGADTQYF. The CDR3 bases are TGTGCCAGCAGCTTAGTGACCGCGGGGGCAGATACGCAGTATTTT.

This clonotype was seen a few times. This chain links TRBV12-3 or TRBV12-4 with TRBJ1-2; perhaps TRBD1 as D (5 bases). The CDR3 runs to 17 residues. Trimming stripped 4 bases from V and 0 bases from J, with 18 bases between. The CDR3 DNA sequence: TGTGCCAGCAGTTCAGGGTTGGTTGCAGGACCTAACTATGGCTACACCTTC. This sequence encodes CASSSGLVAGPNYGYTF.

With regard to this clonotype: It may be a read error: a sequence one base away is much more abundant. The gene calls are TRBV7-8 and TRBJ2-7; 8 bases are a match to TRBD2. CDR1 SGHVS and CDR2 FQNEAQ come from the germline V gene. The CDR3 totals 15 residues. Trimming cost V 5 bases and J 3 bases; bases outside gene matches: 9. The CDR3: CASSRAGLGVYEQYF. Here the CDR3 DNA reads TGTGCCAGCAGCCGGGCGGGACTAGGGGTCTACGAGCAGTACTTC.

This chain joins TRBV12-3 or TRBV12-4 and TRBJ2-7; 8 nucleotides match TRBD1. This CDR3 has 14 amino acids. V shed 4 bases and J 5 bases; nucleotides not matched to a gene: 7. CDR3 residues: CASSSPGQAHEQYF. CDR3 sequence (DNA): TGTGCCAGCAGTTCCCCGGGACAGGCCCACGAGCAGTACTTC.

This clonotype was seen many times. The chain is built from TRBV19 and TRBJ2-7; perhaps TRBD1 as D (5 bases). The CDR3 is 15 residues long. Looked up from germline, CDR1 is LNHDA and CDR2 is SQIVND (reference sequence). V was trimmed by 4 bases and J by 7 bases, leaving 20 bases between them. The CDR3: CASSTSGYSTDEQYF. The CDR3 nucleotides read TGTGCCAGTAGTACCTCAGGGTATTCTACGGATGAGCAGTACTTC. The full variable domain, rest sourced from reference TRBV19 and TRBJ2-7, is DGGITQSPKYLFRKEGQNVTLSCEQNLNHDAMYWYRQDPGQGLRLIYYSQIVNDFQKGDIAEGYSVSREKKESFPLTVTSAQKNPTAFYLCASSTSGYSTDEQYFGPGTRLTVT.

V usage is TRBV25-1 and J usage is TRBJ1-2; no definite D call. Looked up from germline, CDR1 is MGHDK and CDR2 is SYGVNS. The V end was cut by 10 bases, the J end by 1 base, with 16 bases between. This CDR3 has 14 residues. CDR3 amino acids: CATEGRTRNYGYTF. The CDR3 bases are TGTGCCACCGAAGGACGGACCCGTAACTATGGCTACACCTTC.

The table lists this clonotype with many counts. This sequence joins TRBV19 and TRBJ2-1; the D is unclear. In germline, CDR1 is LNHDA, CDR2 SQIVND (reference sequence). The CDR3 extends over 14 amino acids. V shed 5 bases and J shed 6 bases, with 14 bases lying between them. CDR3 nucleotide sequence: TGTGCCAGTAGTTACAGCCAAATGGGCAATGAGCAGTTCTTC. It encodes CASSYSQMGNEQFF. Full variable domain (rest looked up from reference TRBV19 and TRBJ2-1): DGGITQSPKYLFRKEGQNVTLSCEQNLNHDAMYWYRQDPGQGLRLIYYSQIVNDFQKGDIAEGYSVSREKKESFPLTVTSAQKNPTAFYLCASSYSQMGNEQFFGPGTRLTVL.

In its sample, this clonotype was seen many times. The V and J genes are TRBV12-3 or TRBV12-4 and TRBJ1-5; D is unresolved. The CDR3 spans 14 residues. The V gene lost 8 bases and the J gene lost 5 bases, with 16 bases spanning the gap. CDR3 sequence: CASSVSYRDQPQHF. The CDR3 DNA follows: TGTGCCAGCTCAGTTTCTTACCGAGATCAGCCCCAGCATTTT.

The V gene is TRBV19, the J gene TRBJ2-5, with 7 bases aligning to TRBD2. Per the germline V gene, CDR1 is LNHDA and CDR2 is SQIVND (reference sequence). The CDR3 has 15 residues. V dropped 10 bases and J dropped 0; count of bases not matched to a gene: 11. DNA for the CDR3: TGTGCCACCAAATTGAGCGGGAAGTACCAAGAGACCCAGTACTTC. Its translation: CATKLSGKYQETQYF.

This clonotype was counted only a few times. The chain has TRBV4-1 and TRBJ2-7; 11 nucleotides match TRBD2. The junction had 4 bases not matched to a gene; V was cut back by 0 bases and J by 0 bases. This CDR3 contains 17 residues. Per germline, CDR1 MGHRA and CDR2 YSYEKL. The CDR3 nucleotides are TGCGCCAGCAGCCAAGAGCCTAGCGGGAGGAACTCCTACGAGCAGTACTTC. As protein: CASSQEPSGRNSYEQYF.